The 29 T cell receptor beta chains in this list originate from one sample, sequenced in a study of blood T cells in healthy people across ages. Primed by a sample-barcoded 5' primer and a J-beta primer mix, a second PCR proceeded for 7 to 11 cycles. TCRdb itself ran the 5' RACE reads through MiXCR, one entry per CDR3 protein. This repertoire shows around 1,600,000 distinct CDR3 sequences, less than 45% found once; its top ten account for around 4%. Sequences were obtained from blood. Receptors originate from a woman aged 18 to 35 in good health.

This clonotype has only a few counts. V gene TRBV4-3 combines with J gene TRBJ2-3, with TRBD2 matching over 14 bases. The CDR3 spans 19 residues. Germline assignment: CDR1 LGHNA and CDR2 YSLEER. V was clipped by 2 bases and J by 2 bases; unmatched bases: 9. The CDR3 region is CASSQLGTSGSLVTDTQYF. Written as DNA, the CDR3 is TGCGCCAGCAGCCAACTCGGGACTAGCGGGAGTTTAGTCACAGATACGCAGTATTTT.

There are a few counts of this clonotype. DNA of the CDR3: TGCAGTGCTAGGCGGGGGGGCAAAGAGACCCAGTACTTC. This sequence encodes CSARRGGKETQYF. The chain links TRBV20-1 to TRBJ2-5; 9 bases map to TRBD2. V was pared by 3 bases and J by 3 bases, with 2 bases of the junction left unmatched. Germline lookup yields CDR1 DFQATT and CDR2 SNEGSKA (reference sequence). The CDR3 runs 13 residues.

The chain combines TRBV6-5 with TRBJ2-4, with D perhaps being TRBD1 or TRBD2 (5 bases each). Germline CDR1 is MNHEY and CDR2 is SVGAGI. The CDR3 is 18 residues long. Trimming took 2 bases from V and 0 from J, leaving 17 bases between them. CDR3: CASSYRGGDDVAKNIQYF. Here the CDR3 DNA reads TGTGCCAGCAGTTACCGGGGCGGCGATGATGTAGCCAAAAACATTCAGTACTTC.

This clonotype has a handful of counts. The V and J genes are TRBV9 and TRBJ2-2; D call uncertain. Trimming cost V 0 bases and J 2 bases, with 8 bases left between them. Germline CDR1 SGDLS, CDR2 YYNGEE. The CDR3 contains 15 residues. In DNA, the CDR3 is TGTGCCAGCAGCGTAGGACACCTTAACACCGGGGAGCTGTTTTTT. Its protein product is CASSVGHLNTGELFF.

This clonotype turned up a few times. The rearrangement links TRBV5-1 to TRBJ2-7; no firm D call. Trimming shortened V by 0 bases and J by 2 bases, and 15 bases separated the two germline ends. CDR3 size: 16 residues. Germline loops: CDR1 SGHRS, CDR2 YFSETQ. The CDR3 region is CASSLVQWQNPYEQYF. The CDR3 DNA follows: TGCGCCAGCAGCTTGGTCCAGTGGCAGAACCCCTACGAGCAGTACTTC.

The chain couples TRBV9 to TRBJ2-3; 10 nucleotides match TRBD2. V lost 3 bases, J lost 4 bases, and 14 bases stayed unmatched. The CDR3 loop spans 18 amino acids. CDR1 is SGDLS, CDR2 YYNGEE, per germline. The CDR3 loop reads CASSEGERGGRYSDTQYF. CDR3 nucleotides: TGTGCCAGCAGCGAGGGGGAGCGGGGGGGCAGATATTCAGATACGCAGTATTTT.

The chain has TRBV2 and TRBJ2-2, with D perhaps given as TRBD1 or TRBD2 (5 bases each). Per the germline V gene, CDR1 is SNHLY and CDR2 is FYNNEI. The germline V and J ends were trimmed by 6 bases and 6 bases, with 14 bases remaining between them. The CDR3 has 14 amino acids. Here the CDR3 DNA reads TGTGCCAGCAGGAGATGGGGCGGGCCCGGGGAGCTGTTTTTT. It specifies CASRRWGGPGELFF.

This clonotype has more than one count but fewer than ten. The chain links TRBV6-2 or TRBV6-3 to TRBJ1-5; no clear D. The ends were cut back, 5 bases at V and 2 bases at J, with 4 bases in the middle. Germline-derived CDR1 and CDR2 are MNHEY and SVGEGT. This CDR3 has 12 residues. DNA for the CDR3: TGTGCCAGCAGTACACGCAATCAGCCCCAGCATTTT. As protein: CASSTRNQPQHF.

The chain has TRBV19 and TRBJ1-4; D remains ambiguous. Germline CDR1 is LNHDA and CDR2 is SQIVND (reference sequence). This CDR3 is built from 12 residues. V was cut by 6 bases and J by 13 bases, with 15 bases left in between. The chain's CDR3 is CASSQPGPGLFF. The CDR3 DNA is TGTGCCAGTAGCCAGCCGGGCCCCGGACTGTTTTTT.

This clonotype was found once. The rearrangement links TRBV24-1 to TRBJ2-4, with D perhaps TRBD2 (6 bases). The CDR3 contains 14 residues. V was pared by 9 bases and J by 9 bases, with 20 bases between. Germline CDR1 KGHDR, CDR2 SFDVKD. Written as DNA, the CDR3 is TGTGCCACCCCAGGGAGGCGGCGGAAGATCATTCAGTACTTC. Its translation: CATPGRRRKIIQYF.

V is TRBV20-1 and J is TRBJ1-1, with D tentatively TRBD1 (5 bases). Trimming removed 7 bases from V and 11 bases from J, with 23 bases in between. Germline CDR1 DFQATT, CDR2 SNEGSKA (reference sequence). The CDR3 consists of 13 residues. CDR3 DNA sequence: TGCAGTGGCGAGTCCTGGGACGTCCGGGCGGCTTTCTTT. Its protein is CSGESWDVRAAFF.

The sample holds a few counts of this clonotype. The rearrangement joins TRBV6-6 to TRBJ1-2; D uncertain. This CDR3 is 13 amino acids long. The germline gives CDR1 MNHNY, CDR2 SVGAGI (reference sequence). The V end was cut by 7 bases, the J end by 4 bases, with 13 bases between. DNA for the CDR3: TGTGCCAGCAACACCGACGGGCTCTATGGCTACACCTTC. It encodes CASNTDGLYGYTF.

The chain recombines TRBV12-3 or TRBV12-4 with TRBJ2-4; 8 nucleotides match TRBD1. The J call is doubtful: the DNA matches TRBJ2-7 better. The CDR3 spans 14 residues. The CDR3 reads CASSTRQGAIEQYF. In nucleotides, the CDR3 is TGTGCCAGCAGTACCCGCCAGGGGGCCATCGAGCAGTACTTC.

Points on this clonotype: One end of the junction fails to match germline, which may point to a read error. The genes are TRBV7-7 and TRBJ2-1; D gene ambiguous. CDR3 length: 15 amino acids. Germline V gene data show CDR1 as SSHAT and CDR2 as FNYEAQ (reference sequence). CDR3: CASSFSLEFSNEQFF. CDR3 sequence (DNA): TGTGCTAGCAGCTTTTCGTTGGAGTTCAGCAATGAGCAGTTCTTC.

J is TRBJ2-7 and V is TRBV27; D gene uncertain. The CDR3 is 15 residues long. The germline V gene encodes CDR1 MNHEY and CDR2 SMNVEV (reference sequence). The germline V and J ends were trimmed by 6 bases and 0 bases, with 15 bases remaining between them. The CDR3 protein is CASSRQSTSSYEQYF. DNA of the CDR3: TGTGCCAGCAGCCGTCAGTCAACGAGCTCCTACGAGCAGTACTTC.

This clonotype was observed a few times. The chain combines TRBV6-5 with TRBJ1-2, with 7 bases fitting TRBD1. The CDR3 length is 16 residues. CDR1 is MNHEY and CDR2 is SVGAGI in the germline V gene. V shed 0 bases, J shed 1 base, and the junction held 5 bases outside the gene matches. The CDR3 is CASSYSGTVINYGYTF. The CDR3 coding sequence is TGTGCCAGCAGTTACTCAGGGACAGTGATTAACTATGGCTACACCTTC.

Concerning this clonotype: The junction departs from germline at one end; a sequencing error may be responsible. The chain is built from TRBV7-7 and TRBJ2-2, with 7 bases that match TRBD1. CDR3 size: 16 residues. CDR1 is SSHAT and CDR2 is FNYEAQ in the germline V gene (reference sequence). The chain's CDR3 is CASSFNRGANTGELFF. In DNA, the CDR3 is TGTGCTAGCAGTTTCAACAGGGGTGCGAACACCGGGGAGCTGTTTTTT.

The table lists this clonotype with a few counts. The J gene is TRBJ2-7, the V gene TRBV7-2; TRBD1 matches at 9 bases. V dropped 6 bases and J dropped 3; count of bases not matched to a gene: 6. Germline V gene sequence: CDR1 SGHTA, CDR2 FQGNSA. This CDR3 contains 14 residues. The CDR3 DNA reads TGTGCCAGCAGTCGACGGACAGGGGACTACGAGCAGTACTTC. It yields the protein CASSRRTGDYEQYF.

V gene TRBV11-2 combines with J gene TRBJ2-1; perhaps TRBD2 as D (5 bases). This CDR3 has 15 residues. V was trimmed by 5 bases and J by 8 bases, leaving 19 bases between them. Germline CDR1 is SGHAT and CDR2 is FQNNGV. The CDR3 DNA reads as TGTGCCAGCAGCGACCAGGACTCCACTCTTTATGAGCAGTTCTTC. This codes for CASSDQDSTLYEQFF.

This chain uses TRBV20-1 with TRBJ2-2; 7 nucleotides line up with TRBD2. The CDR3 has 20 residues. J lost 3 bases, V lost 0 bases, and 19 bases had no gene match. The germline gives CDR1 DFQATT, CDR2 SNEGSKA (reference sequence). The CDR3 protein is CSARDEISGGRPQHTGELFF. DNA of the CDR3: TGCAGTGCTAGAGATGAAATCTCCGGGGGGAGGCCTCAGCACACCGGGGAGCTGTTTTTT.

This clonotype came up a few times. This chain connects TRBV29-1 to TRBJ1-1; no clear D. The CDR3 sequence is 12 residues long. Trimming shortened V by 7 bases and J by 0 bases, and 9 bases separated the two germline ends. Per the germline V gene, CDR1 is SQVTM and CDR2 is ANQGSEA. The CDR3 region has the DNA TGCAGCGCCGAGTTGCTGAACACTGAAGCTTTCTTT. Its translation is CSAELLNTEAFF.

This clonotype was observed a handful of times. In DNA form, the CDR3 reads TGCAGTGCTATCAGGGAAGAGAGCAATGAGCAGTTCTTC. Translation gives CSAIREESNEQFF. J is TRBJ2-1 and V is TRBV20-1, with a tentative D call TRBD1 (5 bases). The V end was cut by 4 bases, the J end by 6 bases, with 13 bases between. From germline, CDR1 is DFQATT and CDR2 SNEGSKA (reference sequence). The length of the CDR3 is 13 residues.

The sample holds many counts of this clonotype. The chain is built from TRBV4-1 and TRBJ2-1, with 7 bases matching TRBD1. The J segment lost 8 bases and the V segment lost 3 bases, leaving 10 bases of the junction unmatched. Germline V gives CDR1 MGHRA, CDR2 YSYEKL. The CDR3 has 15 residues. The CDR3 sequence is CASSHERTGGYEQFF. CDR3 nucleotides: TGCGCCAGCAGCCACGAAAGGACAGGAGGCTATGAGCAGTTCTTC.

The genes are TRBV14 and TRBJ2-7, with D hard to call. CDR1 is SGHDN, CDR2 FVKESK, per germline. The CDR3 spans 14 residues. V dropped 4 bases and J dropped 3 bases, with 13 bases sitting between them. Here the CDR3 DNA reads TGTGCCAGCAGCCGTTCTCTTCTGGGCTACGAGCAGTACTTC. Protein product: CASSRSLLGYEQYF.

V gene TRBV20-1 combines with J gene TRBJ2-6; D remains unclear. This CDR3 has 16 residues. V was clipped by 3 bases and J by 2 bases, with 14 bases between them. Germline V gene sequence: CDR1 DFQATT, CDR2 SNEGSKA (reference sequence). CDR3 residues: CSASPTWKTGANVLTF. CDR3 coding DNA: TGCAGTGCTAGTCCCACATGGAAGACTGGGGCCAACGTCCTGACTTTC.

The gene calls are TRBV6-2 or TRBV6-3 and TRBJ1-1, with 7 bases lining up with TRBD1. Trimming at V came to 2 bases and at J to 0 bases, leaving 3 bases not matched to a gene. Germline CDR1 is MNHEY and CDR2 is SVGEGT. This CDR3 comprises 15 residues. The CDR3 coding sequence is TGTGCCAGCAGTTACATGGACAGGATGAACACTGAAGCTTTCTTT. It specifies CASSYMDRMNTEAFF.

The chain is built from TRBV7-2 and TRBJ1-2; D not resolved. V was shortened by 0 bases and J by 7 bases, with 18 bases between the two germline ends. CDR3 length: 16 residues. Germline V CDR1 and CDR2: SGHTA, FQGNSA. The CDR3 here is CASSLATPGERSGYTF. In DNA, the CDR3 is TGTGCCAGCAGCTTAGCAACCCCCGGGGAGAGATCTGGCTACACCTTC.

Here the CDR3 reads CASSPRRERSDTQYF. For the CDR3, the DNA is TGTGCCAGCTCACCCCGCCGGGAGAGGTCAGATACGCAGTATTTT. The rearrangement uses TRBV18 and TRBJ2-3, with D tentatively TRBD2 (6 bases). Trimming cost V 3 bases and J 4 bases, with 14 bases left between them. The CDR3 runs 15 residues. Germline V CDR1 and CDR2: KGHSH, LQKENI.

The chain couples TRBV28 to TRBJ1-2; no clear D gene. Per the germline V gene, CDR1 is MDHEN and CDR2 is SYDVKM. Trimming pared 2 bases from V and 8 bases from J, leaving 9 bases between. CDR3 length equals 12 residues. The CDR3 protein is CASSLELAGYTF. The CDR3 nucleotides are TGTGCCAGCAGTTTAGAGCTTGCGGGCTACACCTTC.